This passage covers 21 T cell receptor beta chains from one sample sequenced in a study of blood T cell repertoires in COVID-19. Repertoires were generated with immunoSEQ multiplex PCR, while TCRdb's copy carries only in-frame clones and drops some. The data show fewer than 120,000 clones, roughly 85% seen once. The sample taken for sequencing was peripheral blood. These receptors came from a woman of 80 years or more with active or convalescent COVID-19.

This clone was counted a few times. The CDR3 protein is CASSAGQGANYGYTF. CDR3 sequence (DNA): TGTGCCAGCAGCGCCGGACAGGGGGCAAACTATGGCTACACCTTC. The chain links TRBV9 to TRBJ1-2; 11 positions agree with TRBD1. This CDR3 region has 15 residues. V was clipped by 3 bases and J by 2 bases; unmatched bases: 3. Germline V gives CDR1 SGDLS, CDR2 YYNGEE.

V usage is TRBV11-1 and J usage is TRBJ1-1; D is unresolved. Deletions cut 1 base from V and 3 bases from J, with 12 bases between. There are 15 residues in the CDR3. The germline V gene has CDR1 SGHAT and CDR2 FQDESV (reference sequence). CDR3 sequence reads: CASSLEIAVDTEAFF. As DNA, the CDR3 is TGTGCCAGCAGCTTAGAAATAGCGGTTGACACTGAAGCTTTCTTT.

The gene calls are TRBV2 and TRBJ1-2, with a weak D call TRBD1 (6 bases). CDR3 length: 13 amino acids. Trimming stripped 4 bases from V and 1 base from J, with 7 bases between. Germline CDR1 reads SNHLY; CDR2 reads FYNNEI. CDR3 protein: CASSGQVNYGYTF. The CDR3 DNA is TGTGCCAGCAGTGGACAGGTTAACTATGGCTACACCTTC.

The V and J genes are TRBV6-1 and TRBJ1-5, with D possibly TRBD1 on 5 matching bases. The V and J ends lost 4 bases and 7 bases respectively, with 23 bases between them. Germline assignment: CDR1 MNHNS and CDR2 SASEGT. The CDR3 length is 17 residues. The chain's CDR3 is CASSARRPGTQGQPQHF. CDR3 DNA: TGTGCCAGCAGTGCGAGACGGCCTGGGACTCAGGGACAGCCCCAGCATTTT.

The J gene is TRBJ1-1, the V gene TRBV9; maybe TRBD1 (5 bases). CDR1 is SGDLS and CDR2 is YYNGEE in the germline V gene. This CDR3 region has 14 residues. V was clipped by 3 bases and J by 5 bases, with 14 bases between them. CDR3 nucleotide sequence: TGTGCCAGCAGCGCCATTACAGGTTCAACTGAAGCTTTCTTT. This codes for CASSAITGSTEAFF.

The chain uses TRBV9 and TRBJ2-1; D perhaps matches TRBD1 (6 bases). The CDR3 contains 15 residues. The V end was cut by 2 bases, the J end by 5 bases, with 14 bases between. Germline V gene sequence: CDR1 SGDLS, CDR2 YYNGEE. This CDR3 reads CASSVSSPGDNEQFF. CDR3 DNA: TGTGCCAGCAGCGTTTCCAGCCCAGGGGACAATGAGCAGTTCTTC.

V gene TRBV7-9 combines with J gene TRBJ2-1; the D gene is possibly TRBD2 (6 bases). Germline V CDR1 and CDR2: SEHNR, FQNEAQ (reference sequence). This CDR3 has 16 amino acids. Trimming pared 5 bases from V and 0 bases from J, leaving 14 bases between. The CDR3, as DNA: TGTGCCAGCAGCCCCAGGTGGGGGGTCTCCTACAATGAGCAGTTCTTC. It is translated as CASSPRWGVSYNEQFF.

Concerning this clone itself: One base away lies a much larger clone, so this may be a sequencing read error. This chain joins TRBV6-5 and TRBJ1-2; D is undetermined. The V end was cut by 8 bases, the J end by 3 bases, with 4 bases between. This CDR3 is built from 10 residues. Germline CDR1 MNHEY, CDR2 SVGAGI. The CDR3 spells CASRDYGYTF. For the CDR3, the DNA is TGTGCCAGCCGGGACTATGGCTACACCTTC.

The gene calls are TRBV18 and TRBJ1-1; TRBD1 agrees at 9 bases. Germline lookup yields CDR1 KGHSH and CDR2 LQKENI. CDR3 length: 15 amino acids. Trimming removed 3 bases from V and 6 bases from J; junction bases left unmatched: 8. The CDR3 DNA is TGTGCCAGCTCACCGGGACAGGGATTCTCCTCTGAAGCTTTCTTT. Translated: CASSPGQGFSSEAFF.

This chain uses TRBV7-9 with TRBJ1-3; D is possibly TRBD1 (5 bases). In germline, CDR1 is SEHNR, CDR2 FQNEAQ (reference sequence). V was pared by 4 bases and J by 4 bases, with 11 bases between. The CDR3 covers 14 residues. CDR3 DNA sequence: TGTGCCAGCAGCTGGGGGGGTTCAGGAAACACCATATATTTT. Translating gives CASSWGGSGNTIYF. Full variable domain (rest looked up from reference TRBV7-9 and TRBJ1-3): DTGVSQNPRHKITKRGQNVTFRCDPISEHNRLYWYRQTLGQGPEFLTYFQNEAQLEKSRLLSDRFSAERPKGSFSTLEIQRTEQGDSAMYLCASSWGGSGNTIYFGEGSWLTVV.

The chain employs TRBV7-8 and TRBJ2-5, with TRBD2 identical over 11 bases. The CDR3 consists of 17 residues. Germline CDR1 SGHVS, CDR2 FQNEAQ. J gave up 4 bases and V 0 bases, and 7 bases lay outside the gene matches. CDR3 sequence: CASSLAFGLAGGETQYF. CDR3 in DNA: TGTGCCAGCAGCTTAGCGTTTGGGCTAGCGGGAGGAGAGACCCAGTACTTC.

The sample holds a few counts of this clone. The chain employs TRBV9 and TRBJ2-7; 9 positions match TRBD2. The CDR3 contains 15 residues. Germline loops: CDR1 SGDLS, CDR2 YYNGEE. J gave up 4 bases and V 3 bases, and 8 bases lay outside the gene matches. CDR3 protein: CASSASAGGVYEQYF. The CDR3 DNA reads TGTGCCAGCAGCGCCTCGGCGGGAGGGGTTTACGAGCAGTACTTC.

The V call is TRBV7-2, the J call TRBJ1-2; TRBD1 agrees at 8 bases. V was pared by 5 bases and J by 2 bases, with 4 bases of the junction left unmatched. This CDR3 is 14 amino acids long. Germline V lookup: CDR1 SGHTA, CDR2 FQGNSA. The CDR3 sequence: CASSKRQGNYGYTF. In DNA form, the CDR3 reads TGTGCCAGCAGCAAACGACAGGGGAACTATGGCTACACCTTC.

For this clone: The junction departs from the called germline gene at one end, perhaps through a read error. The sample contains more than one DNA sequence encoding this CDR3. The chain employs TRBV13 and TRBJ2-1; 8 bases agree with TRBD2. This CDR3 region has 16 residues. From germline, CDR1 is PRHDT and CDR2 FYEKMQ (reference sequence). CDR3 sequence reads: CASSYGGGLVHNEQFF. Here the CDR3 DNA reads TGCGCCAGCAGCTACGGGGGGGGACTAGTTCATAATGAGCAGTTCTTC.

The chain couples TRBV19 to TRBJ1-2, with a weak D call TRBD1 (6 bases). V gave up 7 bases and J gave up 7 bases, with 16 bases separating them. CDR1 is LNHDA and CDR2 is SQIVND in the germline V gene (reference sequence). This CDR3 has 13 residues. In DNA form, the CDR3 reads TGTGCCAGTACCCCACAGGGAAGTGGTGGCTACACCTTC. Translation gives CASTPQGSGGYTF. Full variable domain (outside the CDR3, taken from reference TRBV19 and TRBJ1-2): DGGITQSPKYLFRKEGQNVTLSCEQNLNHDAMYWYRQDPGQGLRLIYYSQIVNDFQKGDIAEGYSVSREKKESFPLTVTSAQKNPTAFYLCASTPQGSGGYTFGSGTRLTVV.

This clone has more than one count but fewer than ten. The chain joins TRBV15 to TRBJ1-3; 11 positions agree with TRBD1. Germline lookup yields CDR1 LNHNV and CDR2 YYDKDF (reference sequence). Unmatched junction bases numbered 3, after V lost 5 bases and J lost 3 bases. The CDR3 has 15 amino acids. CDR3 bases: TGTGCCACCAGCTGGGGACAGGGGGTTGGAAACACCATATATTTT. This encodes CATSWGQGVGNTIYF.

This rearrangement joins TRBV21-1 to TRBJ1-6. TRBV21-1 is a recognized pseudogene. The CDR3 totals 13 residues. The CDR3 loop is CASIGRYNSPLHF. CDR3 nucleotide sequence: TGTGCCAGCATTGGGAGATATAATTCACCCCTCCACTTT.

The chain is built from TRBV30 and TRBJ1-2, with 7 bases lining up with TRBD1. There are 15 residues in the CDR3. Germline assignment: CDR1 GTSNPN and CDR2 SVGIG (reference sequence). The J segment lost 0 bases and the V segment lost 2 bases, leaving 6 bases of the junction unmatched. The CDR3 nucleotides read TGTGCCTGGAGTAGTTACAGGGGCCCTAACTATGGCTACACCTTC. It translates to CAWSSYRGPNYGYTF.

The chain combines TRBV18 with TRBJ2-1; 7 positions agree with TRBD1. V was clipped by 2 bases and J by 6 bases; unmatched bases: 7. CDR3 length equals 15 residues. The germline V gene encodes CDR1 KGHSH and CDR2 LQKENI. CDR3 sequence: CASSPNRDSLNEQFF. In DNA, the CDR3 is TGTGCCAGCTCACCAAATCGGGACAGCCTCAATGAGCAGTTCTTC.

By frequency in the sample, this clone is medium-sized. The rearrangement uses TRBV7-6 and TRBJ2-7; 9 nucleotides match TRBD1. The CDR3 contains 17 residues. Germline CDR1 is SGHVS and CDR2 is FNYEAQ. With 1 base clipped from V and 5 bases from J, the junction kept 12 bases outside the gene matches. Here the CDR3 reads CASSLGFAGQGTHEQYF. CDR3 nucleotide sequence: TGTGCCAGCAGCTTAGGTTTTGCGGGACAGGGTACCCACGAGCAGTACTTC.

This clone came up a few times. This rearrangement joins TRBV7-2 to TRBJ2-1; D is perhaps TRBD2 (6 bases). V shed 1 base and J shed 0 bases, with 7 bases lying between them. The CDR3 spans 15 residues. The germline gives CDR1 SGHTA, CDR2 FQGNSA. The CDR3 reads CASSLGGVSYNEQFF. CDR3 DNA sequence: TGTGCCAGCAGCTTAGGCGGGGTCTCCTACAATGAGCAGTTCTTC.